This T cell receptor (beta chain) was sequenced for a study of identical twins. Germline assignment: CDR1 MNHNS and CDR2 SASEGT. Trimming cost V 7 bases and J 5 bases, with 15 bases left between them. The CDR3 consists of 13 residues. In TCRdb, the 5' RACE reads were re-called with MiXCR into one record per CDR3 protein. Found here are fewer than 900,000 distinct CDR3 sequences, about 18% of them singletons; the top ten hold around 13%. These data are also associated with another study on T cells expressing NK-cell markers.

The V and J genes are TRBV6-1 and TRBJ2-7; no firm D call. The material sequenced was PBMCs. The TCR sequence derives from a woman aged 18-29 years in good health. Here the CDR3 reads CASTPGRKHEQYF. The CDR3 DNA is TGTGCCAGCACCCCGGGTAGGAAGCACGAGCAGTACTTC.